Presented here are 9 T cell receptor beta chains from one specimen sequenced in a study of T-cell reconstitution after alpha-beta-depleted transplantation in children. Unique molecular identifiers were incorporated during preparation of the TCRbeta library. TCRdb called the PCR reads again in MiXCR, with one record for every CDR3 protein. The sample carries about 540,000 distinct CDR3 sequences, about a sixth recorded once. This material consisted of PBMCs from the stem cell graft donor, taken from the stem cell graft. The receptors were gathered from a human donor who donated a stem cell graft to a child with acute lymphoblastic leukemia.

This rearrangement joins TRBV24-1 to TRBJ2-6; 7 nucleotides match TRBD1. Germline V gives CDR1 KGHDR, CDR2 SFDVKD. The trim removed 3 bases at V and 11 bases at J, leaving 6 bases unmatched. The CDR3 has 14 residues. The chain's CDR3 is CATSDLGTVDVLTF. The CDR3 region has the DNA TGTGCCACCAGTGATCTCGGGACAGTAGACGTCCTGACTTTC.

This clonotype occurred a few times. V is TRBV12-3 or TRBV12-4 and J is TRBJ2-5; tentatively, D is TRBD1 (6 bases). The CDR3 totals 16 residues. Trimming took 8 bases from V and 1 from J, leaving 20 bases between them. CDR3 sequence reads: CASPYPRDTIQETQYF. The CDR3 nucleotides read TGTGCCAGCCCTTACCCTCGGGACACAATCCAAGAGACCCAGTACTTC.

The V call is TRBV7-9, the J call TRBJ1-1, with TRBD1 matching 10 bases. Germline lookup yields CDR1 SEHNR and CDR2 FQNEAQ (reference sequence). After removal of 4 bases from V and 4 bases from J, the junction contained 9 bases not matched to a gene. This CDR3 has 16 residues. Written as DNA, the CDR3 is TGTGCCAGCAGCTGGGGACAGGGGACCGGGTCCACTGAAGCTTTCTTT. Its translation is CASSWGQGTGSTEAFF.

In its sample, this clonotype was seen many times. The chain has TRBV12-3 or TRBV12-4 and TRBJ2-1, with 10 nucleotides matching TRBD1. The CDR3 has 17 amino acids. V shed 1 base, J shed 8 bases, and the junction held 11 bases outside the gene matches. The CDR3 reads CASSLGLRQGAEDEQFF. CDR3 bases: TGTGCCAGCAGTTTAGGGCTTAGACAGGGGGCTGAAGATGAGCAGTTCTTC.

This clonotype was observed at least ten times. CDR3: CASSYPRTSGRASAGELFF. In DNA, the CDR3 is TGTGCCAGCAGTTACCCCAGGACTAGCGGGAGGGCCTCCGCCGGGGAGCTGTTTTTT. This chain connects TRBV6-5 to TRBJ2-2; 15 bases fit TRBD2. J gave up 6 bases and V 2 bases, and 10 bases lay outside the gene matches. CDR1 is MNHEY, CDR2 SVGAGI, per germline. The CDR3 is made up of 19 amino acids.

This clonotype has a handful of counts. The chain joins TRBV29-1 to TRBJ2-7, with TRBD1 as a possible D gene (5 bases). The CDR3 is 13 residues long. V dropped 5 bases and J dropped 1 base, with 12 bases sitting between them. CDR1 is SQVTM, CDR2 ANQGSEA, per germline. CDR3 protein: CSVIQDTSYEQYF. The CDR3 DNA sequence: TGCAGCGTTATCCAGGACACATCCTACGAGCAGTACTTC.

V usage is TRBV9 and J usage is TRBJ1-2; 11 bases align to TRBD1. V shed 3 bases, J shed 4 bases, and the junction held 8 bases outside the gene matches. Looked up from germline, CDR1 is SGDLS and CDR2 is YYNGEE. The length of the CDR3 is 16 residues. The CDR3, as DNA: TGTGCCAGCAGCGCCCGGGACAGGGGGAGCAGCTATGGCTACACCTTC. Translating gives CASSARDRGSSYGYTF.

This clonotype was counted a few times. The CDR3 protein is CASEERGLYNEQFF. For the CDR3, the DNA is TGTGCCAGCGAGGAAAGGGGCCTGTACAATGAGCAGTTCTTC. This chain uses TRBV6-1 with TRBJ2-1; D may be TRBD1 (5 bases). V lost 8 bases and J lost 4, with 15 bases in between. Germline loops: CDR1 MNHNS, CDR2 SASEGT. The CDR3 is 14 amino acids.

The rearrangement uses TRBV24-1 and TRBJ2-3; no firm D call. There are 13 residues in the CDR3. V was shortened by 1 base and J by 9 bases, with 10 bases between the two germline ends. Germline assignment: CDR1 KGHDR and CDR2 SFDVKD. The CDR3 loop reads CATSDLEASTQYF. CDR3 nucleotides: TGTGCCACCAGTGATTTAGAGGCGTCCACGCAGTATTTT.